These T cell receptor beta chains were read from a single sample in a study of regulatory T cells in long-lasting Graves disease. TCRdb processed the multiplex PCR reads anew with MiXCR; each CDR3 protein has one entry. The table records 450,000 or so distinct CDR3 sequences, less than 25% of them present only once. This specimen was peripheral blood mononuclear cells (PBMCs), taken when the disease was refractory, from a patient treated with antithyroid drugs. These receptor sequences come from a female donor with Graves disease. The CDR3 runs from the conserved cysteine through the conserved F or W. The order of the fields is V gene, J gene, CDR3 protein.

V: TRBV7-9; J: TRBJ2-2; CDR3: CASSSAARELFF
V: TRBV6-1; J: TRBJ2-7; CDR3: CASSGMVAGGGEQYF
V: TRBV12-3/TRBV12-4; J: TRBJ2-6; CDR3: CANSRTDPSGANVLTF
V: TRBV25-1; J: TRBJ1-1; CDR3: CASSEYGAGSYTEAFF
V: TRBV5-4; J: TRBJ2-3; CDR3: CASSLMGLGGLAVLTDTQYF
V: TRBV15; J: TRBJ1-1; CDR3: CATSIKGGSTEAFF
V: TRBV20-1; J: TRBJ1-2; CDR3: CSAYIMGSGQGILGYTF
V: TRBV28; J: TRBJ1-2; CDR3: CASTLAGTGDYGYTF
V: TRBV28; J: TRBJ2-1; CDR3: CASSLTWLAGIYNEQFF
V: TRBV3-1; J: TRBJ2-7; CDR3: CASSPAGLPYEQYF
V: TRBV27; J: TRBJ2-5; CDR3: CASSSRVPQETQYF
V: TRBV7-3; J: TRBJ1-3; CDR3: CASSDRVGNTIYF
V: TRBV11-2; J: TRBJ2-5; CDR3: CASSRRGRETQYF
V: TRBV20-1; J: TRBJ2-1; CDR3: CSATPQHMNEQFF
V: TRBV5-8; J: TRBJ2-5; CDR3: CASSGWRETQYF
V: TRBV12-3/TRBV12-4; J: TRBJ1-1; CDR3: CASSLNGATEAFF
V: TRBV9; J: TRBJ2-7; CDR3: CASSVRDFGYEQYF
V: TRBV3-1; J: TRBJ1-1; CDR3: CASSQYRTTEAFF
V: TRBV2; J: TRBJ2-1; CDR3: CASRQGTASYNEQFF
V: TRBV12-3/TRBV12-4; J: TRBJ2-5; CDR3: CASSFRPRETQYF
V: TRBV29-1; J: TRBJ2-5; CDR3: CSVEDHRGPETQYF
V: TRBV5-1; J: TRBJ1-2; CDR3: CASSLAEGDGYTF
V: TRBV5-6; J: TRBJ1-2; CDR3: CASSLGLGRVEYGYTF
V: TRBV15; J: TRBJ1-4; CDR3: CATSSRGTGVEKLFF
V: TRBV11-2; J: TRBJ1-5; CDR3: CASSLGQGPLQPQHF
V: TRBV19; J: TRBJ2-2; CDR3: CASTLGPGTGELFF
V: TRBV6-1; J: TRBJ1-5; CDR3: CASRRTGGDGNQPQHF
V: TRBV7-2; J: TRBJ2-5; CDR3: CASSPADWETQYF
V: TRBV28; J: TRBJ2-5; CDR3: CASNGGTPQETQYF
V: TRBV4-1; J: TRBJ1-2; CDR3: CASSQDPQGIYGYTF
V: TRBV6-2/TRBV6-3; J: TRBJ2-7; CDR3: CASSDGTSGGDEQYF
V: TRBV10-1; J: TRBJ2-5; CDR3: CASSESFSRLSSPLRETQYF
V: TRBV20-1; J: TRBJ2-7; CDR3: CSATGTSGSFSYEQYF
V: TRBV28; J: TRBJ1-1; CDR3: CASNFLLRTVNTEAFF
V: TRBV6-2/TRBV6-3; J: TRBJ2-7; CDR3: CASSYGTSGTGEQYF
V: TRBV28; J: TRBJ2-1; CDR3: CASRRTSGRRNEQFF
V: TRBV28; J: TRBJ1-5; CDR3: CASRLRGQGPAQLQHF
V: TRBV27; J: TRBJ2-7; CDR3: CASSLESRTSGLGEQYF
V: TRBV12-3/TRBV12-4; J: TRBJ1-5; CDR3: CASSQGQGDSNQPQHF
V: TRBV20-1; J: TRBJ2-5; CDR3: CSPDHGVSETQYF
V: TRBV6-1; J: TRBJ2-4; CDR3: CASSPGDRGGGKNIQYF